The rows below give T cell receptor beta chains drawn from one sample of a study of T cells in narcolepsy. Libraries were prepared by immunoSEQ multiplex PCR; TCRdb keeps only in-frame clonotypes and omits some of them. The table lists 30,000 to 45,000 clones, around 85% of them singletons. The sequenced sample consisted of CD45RA- memory CD4+ T cells from PBMCs. Receptors were obtained from a human donor with narcolepsy. Each CDR3 is given with its conserved first and last residue. The D gene is left open where the match is weak. For some rows the clone size is stated as once, few or many, or as a class when expanded; others skip it.

>TRBV2|TRBJ1-1|-|TRBD1
TGTGCCAGCAGCCAGACAGGGTCTGAAGCTTTCTTT
CASSQTGSEAFF
>TRBV19|TRBJ2-1|-|-
TGTGCCAGTAGGCGGGACAGTTCCTACAATGAGCAGTTCTTC
CASRRDSSYNEQFF
>TRBV19|TRBJ1-2|-|-
TGTGCCAGTAGTACCACAGGACCCTATGGCTACACCTTC
CASSTTGPYGYTF
>TRBV21-1|TRBJ1-1|-|-
TGTGCCAGCAGCGTTAACAGGGGTAAGAACACTGAAGCTTTCTTT
CASSVNRGKNTEAFF
>TRBV13|TRBJ1-6|once|-
TGTGCCAGCAGCATCCGAAACAGGGACTCCTATAATTCACCCCTCCACTTT
CASSIRNRDSYNSPLHF
>TRBV4-2|TRBJ1-6|few|-
TGTGCCAGCAGCCAAGTCCTATACCCGGGACGGCCGAGCTCCTATAATTCACCCCTCCACTTT
CASSQVLYPGRPSSYNSPLHF
>TRBV27|TRBJ1-4|-|-
TGTGCCAGCAAGGACAGACCTAATGAAAAACTGTTTTTT
CASKDRPNEKLFF
>TRBV30|TRBJ1-4|-|TRBD1
TGTGCCTGGAGTGTGGGGAAGCAGGGGGCGGGAAAACTGTTTTTT
CAWSVGKQGAGKLFF
>TRBV4-2|TRBJ2-7|-|-
TGTGCCAGCAGGGGTAAGAGCGGTACTCAGTACTTC
CASRGKSGTQYF
>TRBV18|TRBJ1-4|-|-
TGTGCCAGCTCACCAGGGGGCGGGAATGAAAAACTGTTTTTT
CASSPGGGNEKLFF
>TRBV5-3|TRBJ1-6|-|TRBD1
TGTGCCAGAAGCTTGGCTGGGCAGGGGGGAGAATGTTTGTTT
CARSLAGQGGECLF
>TRBV18|TRBJ1-6|-|-
TGTGCCAGCTCACCGCAACCCGTAGCCGGTTCACCCCTCCACTTT
CASSPQPVAGSPLHF
>TRBV19|TRBJ1-3|few|-
TGTGCCAGTAGTTTGGACTCTGGAAACACCATATATTTT
CASSLDSGNTIYF
>TRBV18|TRBJ2-5|few|-
TGTGCCAGCTCACCACAAGAGACCCAGTACTTC
CASSPQETQYF
>TRBV9|TRBJ1-1|-|-
TGTGCCAGCAGCGAGCACCTGACAGAGAACACTGAAGCTTTCTTT
CASSEHLTENTEAFF
>TRBV13|TRBJ2-7|-|-
TGTGCCAGCAGCTTCGCGGCAGGTCCCTCCTACGAGCAGTACTTC
CASSFAAGPSYEQYF
>TRBV5-4|TRBJ2-1|-|-
TGTGCCAGCAGCTTGGTTGGCGCCAGGTGGCAGTTCTTC
CASSLVGARWQFF
>TRBV6-5|TRBJ1-3|-|-
TGTGCCAGCAGTCTCACCCTCTCTGGAAACACCATATATTTT
CASSLTLSGNTIYF
>TRBV28|TRBJ2-4|-|TRBD1
TGTGCCAGCAGCTCTCGGGACAGGGAGCCCAAAAACATTCAGTACTTC
CASSSRDREPKNIQYF
>TRBV18|TRBJ2-7|-|-
TGTGCCAGCTCACCGGGACAAACCTACGAGCAGTACTTC
CASSPGQTYEQYF
>TRBV18|TRBJ1-2|once|TRBD1
TGTGCCAGCTCTCATGACAGGGCTAACTATGGCTACACCTTC
CASSHDRANYGYTF
>TRBV19|TRBJ2-1|-|TRBD2
TGTGCCAGTAGTATTACTCACAAGCGGGGGCCACCCTACAATGAGCAGTTCTTC
CASSITHKRGPPYNEQFF
>TRBV27|TRBJ1-2|-|TRBD1
TGTGCCAGCAGTTCAAGGACAGGGGGACCCTATGGCTACACCTTC
CASSSRTGGPYGYTF
>TRBV4-3|TRBJ1-2|-|-
TGCGCCAGCAGCCAAGAGGGGTCGAATAACTATGGCTACACCTTC
CASSQEGSNNYGYTF
>TRBV11-3|TRBJ2-3|-|-
TGTGCCAGCAGCCTCGACAGCTATAGCACAGATACGCAGTATTTT
CASSLDSYSTDTQYF
>TRBV2|TRBJ2-2|-|-
TGTGCCAGCAGTGAAAACAGGCCAGTCATCACCGGGGAGCTGTTTTTT
CASSENRPVITGELFF
>TRBV5-1|TRBJ1-1|-|-
TGCGCCAGCAGCCCTGGACACGCTGAAGCTTTCTTT
CASSPGHAEAFF
>TRBV19|TRBJ1-5|-|-
TGTGCCAGTAGTCCGACAGGTTTTAGCAATCAGCCCCAGCATTTT
CASSPTGFSNQPQHF
>TRBV18|TRBJ1-2|-|-
TGTGCCAGCTCACCACCAGGCTCGGGCTACACCTTC
CASSPPGSGYTF
>TRBV7-2|TRBJ2-2|-|TRBD1
TGTGCCAGCAGCTTGCGTACGGGACAGGCGCGTCCCGGGGAGCTGTTTTTT
CASSLRTGQARPGELFF
>TRBV20-1|TRBJ2-7|-|-
TGCAGTGCCATACAGGGAATCGAGCAGTACTTC
CSAIQGIEQYF
>TRBV9|TRBJ2-3|-|TRBD2
TGTGCCAGCAGCCCACAACCCGGGACTAGCGGGGCAAATACGCAGTATTTT
CASSPQPGTSGANTQYF
>TRBV25-1|TRBJ2-1|once|-
TGTGCCAGCAGTGAATATACGGGAAATGAGCAGTTCTTC
CASSEYTGNEQFF
>TRBV19|TRBJ1-1|-|TRBD1
TGTGCCAGTAGTGCTCTGGGCAGGGGGAGTACTGAAGCTTTCTTT
CASSALGRGSTEAFF
>TRBV7-3|TRBJ1-1|once|-
TGTGCCAGCAGCCCCTCAGGGGCGGCTGAAGCTTTCTTT
CASSPSGAAEAFF
>TRBV5-4|TRBJ2-3|-|-
TGTGCCAGCAGCCGTGGAAATCCTAGCACAGATACGCAGTATTTT
CASSRGNPSTDTQYF
>TRBV6-5|TRBJ2-7|-|TRBD2
TGTGCCAGCAGGGGGACTAGCGGGGTCTACGAGCAGTACTTC
CASRGTSGVYEQYF
>TRBV30|TRBJ2-5|-|-
TGTGCCTGGAGTCCGAGGGAGACCCAGTACTTC
CAWSPRETQYF
>TRBV5-8|TRBJ2-2|-|TRBD1
TGTGCCAGCAGCTTGGCGGACAGGGGGACCGGGGAGCTGTTTTTT
CASSLADRGTGELFF
>TRBV29-1|TRBJ1-1|-|-
TGCAGCGTACGGTTTAGGGAGTACACTGAAGCTTTCTTT
CSVRFREYTEAFF
>TRBV5-8|TRBJ2-1|-|-
TGTGCCAGCAGCTTGGGGAGGGGGCACTACAATGAGCAGTTCTTC
CASSLGRGHYNEQFF
>TRBV27|TRBJ1-2|-|-
TGTGCCAGCGGGGGGCGGACTAACTATGGCTACACCTTC
CASGGRTNYGYTF
>TRBV6-6|TRBJ2-5|few|-
TGTGCCAGCGGTAGTGATTGGGAGACCCAGTACTTC
CASGSDWETQYF
>TRBV27|TRBJ1-1|-|-
TGTGCCAGCAGACCCCATACCGGTCAGAACACTGAAGCTTTCTTT
CASRPHTGQNTEAFF
>TRBV6-5|TRBJ1-2|-|-
TGTGCCAGCAGTTACGGAAGACACCACTCCTATGGCTACACCTTC
CASSYGRHHSYGYTF
>TRBV11-2|TRBJ2-1|-|-
TGTGCCAGCAGCTTAGATTGGCAGACATACAATGAGCAGTTCTTC
CASSLDWQTYNEQFF
>TRBV14|TRBJ2-7|-|-
TGTGCCAGCAGCCAAGGGATGGCGGGCCACTCCTACGAGCAGTACTTC
CASSQGMAGHSYEQYF
>TRBV9|TRBJ1-3|-|TRBD1
TGTGCCAGCAGCGGGACAGGGTCTGGAAACACCATATATTTT
CASSGTGSGNTIYF
>TRBV11-2|TRBJ2-3|-|-
TGTGCCAGCAGCTTAGGGGTCGATACGCAGTATTTT
CASSLGVDTQYF
>TRBV10-3|TRBJ2-2|-|-
TGTGCCATCAGTGTCGGTCGGCCCGAAGGGACCACCGGGGAGCTGTTTTTT
CAISVGRPEGTTGELFF
>TRBV6-6|TRBJ1-1|-|-
TGTGCCAGCAGTTACCCCGCAGGGTTGGGCACTGAAGCTTTCTTT
CASSYPAGLGTEAFF
>TRBV11-3|TRBJ1-4|-|-
TGTGCCAGCAGCTTAGGAGGGAGGGAAAAACTGTTTTTT
CASSLGGREKLFF